Listed here are 16 T cell receptor beta chains from one sample, sequenced in a study of blood T cell repertoires in COVID-19. Measured with immunoSEQ multiplex PCR; TCRdb has only the in-frame clones, and not every one. The sample has 130,000 to 150,000 clones, 80% to 85% seen once. The specimen was peripheral blood. The receptors here all came from a human donor in a cohort sampled during active COVID-19.

The gene calls are TRBV9 and TRBJ2-7; a possible D gene is TRBD1 (6 bases). The germline gives CDR1 SGDLS, CDR2 YYNGEE. The CDR3 is 15 residues long. V shed 4 bases and J shed 0 bases, with 14 bases lying between them. The CDR3 nucleotides read TGTGCCAGCAGCTTACAGCAGGGGCCCTCCTACGAGCAGTACTTC. This sequence encodes CASSLQQGPSYEQYF.

The chain carries TRBV28 and TRBJ2-7; perhaps TRBD2 as D (6 bases). Trimming shortened V by 5 bases and J by 0 bases, and 14 bases separated the two germline ends. The CDR3 totals 15 residues. The germline gives CDR1 MDHEN, CDR2 SYDVKM. In DNA form, the CDR3 reads TGTGCCAGCAGTACTGCAGCGGGCATCTCCTACGAGCAGTACTTC. Encoded protein: CASSTAAGISYEQYF. Together with reference TRBV28 and TRBJ2-7, the CDR3 gives the full variable domain: DVKVTQSSRYLVKRTGEKVFLECVQDMDHENMFWYRQDPGLGLRLIYFSYDVKMKEKGDIPEGYSVSREKKERFSLILESASTNQTSMYLCASSTAAGISYEQYFGPGTRLTVT.

The rearrangement uses TRBV15 and TRBJ2-7; TRBD2 agrees at 8 bases. V gave up 0 bases and J gave up 5 bases; unmatched junction bases: 9. CDR3 length: 16 amino acids. CDR1 and CDR2 (germline): LNHNV, YYDKDF (reference sequence). The CDR3 bases are TGTGCCACCAGCAGAGATAGGACGGGAGGGACCGACGAGCAGTACTTC. This codes for CATSRDRTGGTDEQYF.

This clone showed up just once. V and J are TRBV9 and TRBJ2-7; possibly TRBD1 for D (6 bases). This CDR3 contains 16 residues. Trimming pared 4 bases from V and 2 bases from J, leaving 19 bases between. Germline loops: CDR1 SGDLS, CDR2 YYNGEE. CDR3 sequence: CASSPSPGHATYEQYF. DNA for the CDR3: TGTGCCAGCAGCCCCTCCCCGGGACACGCTACCTACGAGCAGTACTTC.

The gene calls are TRBV6-2 or TRBV6-3 and TRBJ2-7; 7 positions match TRBD2. This CDR3 comprises 17 residues. Germline CDR1 and CDR2: MNHEY and SVGEGT. J gave up 3 bases and V 5 bases, and 16 bases lay outside the gene matches. CDR3 sequence: CASSDLGRGSGLYEQYF. In DNA form, the CDR3 reads TGTGCCAGCAGTGATTTGGGGCGGGGGTCGGGGCTCTACGAGCAGTACTTC.

This chain uses TRBV7-9 with TRBJ2-5, with 8 positions matching TRBD2. In germline, CDR1 is SEHNR, CDR2 FQNEAQ (reference sequence). This CDR3 contains 15 residues. Trimming removed 5 bases from V and 4 bases from J; junction bases left unmatched: 9. CDR3 coding DNA: TGTGCCAGCAGCGGCCGGGAGGGGTCCGGAGAGACCCAGTACTTC. Encoded protein: CASSGREGSGETQYF.

CDR3 residues: CASSLYPSGSSDTQYF. Here the CDR3 DNA reads TGTGCCAGCAGTTTATATCCTAGCGGGAGCTCAGATACGCAGTATTTT. This rearrangement joins TRBV27 to TRBJ2-3, with 10 bases identical to TRBD2. The CDR3 sequence is 16 residues long. Germline values: CDR1 MNHEY, CDR2 SMNVEV (reference sequence). V gave up 1 base and J gave up 4 bases; unmatched junction bases: 5.

J is TRBJ2-7 and V is TRBV5-1, with D possibly TRBD1 on 5 matching bases. Germline V gives CDR1 SGHRS, CDR2 YFSETQ. V lost 2 bases and J lost 1, with 10 bases in between. CDR3 size: 14 residues. The CDR3 spells CASSFISGSYEQYF. The DNA of the CDR3 is TGCGCCAGCAGCTTCATCTCAGGGTCCTACGAGCAGTACTTC.

The gene calls are TRBV10-3 and TRBJ1-1; D is unresolved. This CDR3 spans 14 amino acids. The V end lost 4 bases, the J end lost 0 bases, and 9 bases lay between the germline ends. The germline V gene encodes CDR1 ENHRY and CDR2 SYGVKD. DNA for the CDR3: TGTGCCATCAGTGTCGAGCTTTTGAACACTGAAGCTTTCTTT. Translating it yields CAISVELLNTEAFF.

The chain carries TRBV5-1 and TRBJ1-1; 8 bases line up with TRBD1. The CDR3 runs to 15 residues. Trimming at V came to 4 bases and at J to 2 bases, leaving 7 bases not matched to a gene. The germline V gene encodes CDR1 SGHRS and CDR2 YFSETQ. CDR3 in amino acids: CASSKGQGSNTEAFF. The CDR3 DNA reads as TGCGCCAGCAGCAAAGGACAGGGAAGTAACACTGAAGCTTTCTTT.

V gene TRBV29-1 combines with J gene TRBJ2-1; the match to TRBD2 covers 7 bases. CDR1 SQVTM and CDR2 ANQGSEA come from the germline V gene. V trimming: 6 bases; J trimming: 3 bases; junction bases outside the gene matches: 20. The CDR3 has 18 residues. The CDR3 sequence is CSVVPRDFWAGVYNEQFF. As DNA, the CDR3 is TGCAGCGTGGTCCCGCGGGATTTTTGGGCGGGAGTCTACAATGAGCAGTTCTTC.

V is TRBV2 and J is TRBJ1-5; 7 nucleotides align to TRBD1. Germline trimming cut 4 bases from V and 1 base from J; bases unmatched to any gene: 4. In germline, CDR1 is SNHLY, CDR2 FYNNEI. CDR3 length equals 15 residues. The chain's CDR3 is CASSGSGGSNQPQHF. Written as DNA, the CDR3 is TGTGCCAGCAGTGGGTCAGGGGGAAGCAATCAGCCCCAGCATTTT.

This clone has a handful of counts. This sequence joins TRBV19 and TRBJ2-2; a weak D match, TRBD1 (6 bases). The germline V gene has CDR1 LNHDA and CDR2 SQIVND (reference sequence). Trimming stripped 7 bases from V and 5 bases from J, with 8 bases between. The CDR3 is made up of 12 amino acids. CDR3 sequence: CASMRGTGELFF. The CDR3 region has the DNA TGTGCCAGTATGAGGGGGACCGGGGAGCTGTTTTTT.

The chain combines TRBV18 with TRBJ2-7; D remains ambiguous. Trimming took off 2 bases at V and 5 bases at J, with 10 bases between the two ends. Germline V gene data show CDR1 as KGHSH and CDR2 as LQKENI. The CDR3 totals 13 residues. In nucleotides, the CDR3 is TGTGCCAGCTCACCAACCGGGTGGGACGAGCAGTACTTC. This sequence encodes CASSPTGWDEQYF.

The V and J genes are TRBV6-5 and TRBJ2-7, with TRBD2 as a possible D gene (6 bases). Trimming took off 0 bases at V and 7 bases at J, with 13 bases between the two ends. The CDR3 is 14 residues long. Germline values: CDR1 MNHEY, CDR2 SVGAGI. The CDR3 bases are TGTGCCAGCAGTTACTCTGGAGGGTCTGGGGAGCAGTACTTC. As protein: CASSYSGGSGEQYF.

The chain joins TRBV9 to TRBJ1-3; possible D gene TRBD1, 6 bases. In germline, CDR1 is SGDLS, CDR2 YYNGEE. CDR3 length: 17 residues. The ends were cut back, 4 bases at V and 6 bases at J, with 23 bases in the middle. CDR3 in DNA: TGTGCCAGCAGCCCCTGGGGGGGTCTCGGGACACTAAACACCATATATTTT. It translates to CASSPWGGLGTLNTIYF.